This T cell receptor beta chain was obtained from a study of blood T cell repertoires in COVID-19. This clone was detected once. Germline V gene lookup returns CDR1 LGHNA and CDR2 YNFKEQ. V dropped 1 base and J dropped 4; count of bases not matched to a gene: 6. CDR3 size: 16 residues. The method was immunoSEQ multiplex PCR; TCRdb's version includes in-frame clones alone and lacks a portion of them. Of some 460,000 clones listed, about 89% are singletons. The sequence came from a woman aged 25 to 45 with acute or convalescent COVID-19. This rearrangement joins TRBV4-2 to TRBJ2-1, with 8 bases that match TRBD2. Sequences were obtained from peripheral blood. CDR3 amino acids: CASSQVISGGYNEQFF. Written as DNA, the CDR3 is TGTGCCAGCAGCCAAGTTATAAGCGGGGGTTACAATGAGCAGTTCTTC.